This TCR beta chain came from a study of response to subunit inactivated influenza vaccine. TCRdb itself ran the RT-PCR reads through MiXCR, one entry per CDR3 protein. The table has approximately 520,000 distinct CDR3 sequences, 16% seen once; the top ten hold approximately 3%. The TCR originated in a man aged 45 to 75 who received an inactivated influenza vaccine. Sequences were derived from CD4+ T cells sorted from PBMCs, sampled roughly 24 months after vaccination.

DNA of the CDR3: TGCAGTGCCCCACTGGGACCCTACGAGCAGTACTTC. Residues: CSAPLGPYEQYF. The V and J genes are TRBV20-1 and TRBJ2-7; TRBD1 or TRBD2 may be the D gene (5 bases each). Deletions cut 6 bases from V and 2 bases from J, with 11 bases between. CDR1 is DFQATT, CDR2 SNEGSKA, per germline (reference sequence). The CDR3 length is 12 residues.